The rows below give T cell receptor beta chains drawn from one sample of a study of OX40 agonist ivuxolimab in advanced cancers. Using immunoSEQ multiplex PCR, the repertoire was profiled, and TCRdb retains in-frame clones only, with some absent. The sample has 70,000 to 85,000 clones, around 87% seen once. This specimen was CD4+ or CD8+ T cells sorted from blood, taken in a trial of the OX40 agonist ivuxolimab. These receptors all stem from an adult with an advanced solid tumor such as melanoma, head and neck, liver or kidney cancer. Each CDR3 is given with its conserved first and last residue. D genes are given only for firm matches. The size of a clone is reported for some rows only, either as once, few or many, or as a class for expanded clones.

abundance	v_gene	j_gene	d_gene	len	CDR3nt	CDR3aa
.	TRBV19	TRBJ2-1	.	16	TGTGCCAGTACCCCGAGGGGCGAATCCCCGGACGATGAGCAGTTCTTC	CASTPRGESPDDEQFF
.	TRBV5-4	TRBJ2-1	TRBD1	13	TGTGCCAGCAGTTGGACAGGGGTGAATGAGCAGTTCTTC	CASSWTGVNEQFF
.	TRBV11-2	TRBJ2-1	.	14	TGTGCCAGCAGCTTAGGCCGGACAGAGGGTGAGCAGTTCTTC	CASSLGRTEGEQFF
.	TRBV10-3	TRBJ1-1	.	13	TGTGCCATCATGGAGACCTCGAACACTGAAGCTTTCTTT	CAIMETSNTEAFF
.	TRBV7-9	TRBJ2-5	TRBD1	17	TGTGCCAGCAGCGTGGGACAGGGGTATCCCGGGATAGAGACCCAGTACTTC	CASSVGQGYPGIETQYF
once	TRBV5-1	TRBJ1-5	.	15	TGCGCCAGCAGCTTAGCGGGTTCCGGGGGCCAGCCCCAGCATTTT	CASSLAGSGGQPQHF
.	TRBV19	TRBJ1-1	.	14	TGTGCCAGTAGTACCGCCGAGAGGGCCACTGAAGCTTTCTTT	CASSTAERATEAFF
.	TRBV10-3	TRBJ2-4	.	16	TGTGCCATCAGTGACCCCGGGCGGGCAGGGAAAAACATTCAGTACTTC	CAISDPGRAGKNIQYF
.	TRBV28	TRBJ2-7	TRBD1	15	TGTGCCAGCAGCCGACCACAAGGGACAGGGGGCAAGCAGTACTTC	CASSRPQGTGGKQYF
.	TRBV1	TRBJ2-7	.	18	TGCACCAGCAGCCTCCAAAGGGTCCTAGCAGGGAGGGTAGACGAGCAGTACTTC	CTSSLQRVLAGRVDEQYF
.	TRBV7-9	TRBJ1-5	.	14	TGTGCCAGCAGCCCAGTTTCTAGCAATCAGCCCCAGCATTTT	CASSPVSSNQPQHF
.	TRBV7-9	TRBJ1-2	.	12	TGTGCCAGCAGCTTAGACAGGCCCGGCTACACCTTC	CASSLDRPGYTF
.	TRBV30	TRBJ2-7	TRBD2	14	TGTGCCTGGAGTTCCGTCCCAGCTGGGGGGGGGCAGTACTTC	CAWSSVPAGGGQYF
.	TRBV6-5	TRBJ2-7	.	14	TGTGCCAGCGGATCAGGGTGGACGTCGTACGAGCAGTACTTC	CASGSGWTSYEQYF
.	TRBV28	TRBJ1-1	.	13	TGTGCCAGCAGTTTAATACAAACCCCTGAAGCTTTCTTT	CASSLIQTPEAFF
.	TRBV28	TRBJ1-4	.	15	TGTGCCAGCAGTTTATTGGGGGCGGCTAATGAAAAACTGTTTTTT	CASSLLGAANEKLFF
few	TRBV5-6	TRBJ1-4	TRBD1	13	TGTGCCAGCAGCGAGACAGGGCCTGGAAAACTGTTTTTT	CASSETGPGKLFF
.	TRBV4-1	TRBJ2-1	.	16	TGCGCCAGCAGCCGAGAATGGGGAGCCTCCTACAATGAGCAGTTCTTC	CASSREWGASYNEQFF
.	TRBV6-5	TRBJ2-7	.	12	TGTGCCAGCAGTGACTTTTCCCACGAGCAGTACTTC	CASSDFSHEQYF
few	TRBV5-1	TRBJ2-7	.	15	TGCGCCAGCAGCTTGACGGGGCTTGGGTCCTACGAGCAGTACTTC	CASSLTGLGSYEQYF
few	TRBV5-1	TRBJ2-3	.	16	TGCGCCAGCAGCTTGATGGGGACACCGAGCACAGATACGCAGTATTTT	CASSLMGTPSTDTQYF
.	TRBV30	TRBJ2-7	.	14	TGTGCCTGGAGTATCGGAGGCGGGTATTACGAGCAGTACTTC	CAWSIGGGYYEQYF
.	TRBV7-2	TRBJ1-2	TRBD1	15	TGTGCCAGCAGCTTAGGACAGGGTGGCGTCAATGGCTACACCTTC	CASSLGQGGVNGYTF
.	TRBV6-1	TRBJ1-3	.	15	TGTGCCAGCAGCGGCCTCGTAGGATCTGGAAACACCATATATTTT	CASSGLVGSGNTIYF
.	TRBV5-5	TRBJ2-3	.	12	TGTGCCAGCAGCTTGCGGGGAGATACGCAGTATTTT	CASSLRGDTQYF
.	TRBV27	TRBJ2-7	.	12	TGTGCCAGCAGAAGACCTGGGTACGAGCAGTACTTC	CASRRPGYEQYF
.	TRBV6-1	TRBJ1-1	.	15	TGTGCCAGCAGTGATCGTCTACAAGGGAACACTGAAGCTTTCTTT	CASSDRLQGNTEAFF
.	TRBV5-6	TRBJ2-3	.	15	.	CASSFRARGTDTQYF
.	TRBV29-1	TRBJ2-1	.	18	TGCAGCGTTGAAGATCCATTAGTGGTAACTATCTCCTACAATGAGCAGTTCTTC	CSVEDPLVVTISYNEQFF
.	TRBV6-6	TRBJ1-2	TRBD1	14	TGTGCCAGCAGTCCACAGGGGGTTAACTATGGCTACACCTTC	CASSPQGVNYGYTF
.	TRBV5-4	TRBJ1-2	.	15	TGTGCCAGCAGCTGGGGGGGCGGCTTGGTGAATGGCTACACCTTC	CASSWGGGLVNGYTF
.	TRBV19	TRBJ2-4	.	13	TGTGCCAGTAAGGAGGGGCCGGGGAACATTCAGTACTTC	CASKEGPGNIQYF